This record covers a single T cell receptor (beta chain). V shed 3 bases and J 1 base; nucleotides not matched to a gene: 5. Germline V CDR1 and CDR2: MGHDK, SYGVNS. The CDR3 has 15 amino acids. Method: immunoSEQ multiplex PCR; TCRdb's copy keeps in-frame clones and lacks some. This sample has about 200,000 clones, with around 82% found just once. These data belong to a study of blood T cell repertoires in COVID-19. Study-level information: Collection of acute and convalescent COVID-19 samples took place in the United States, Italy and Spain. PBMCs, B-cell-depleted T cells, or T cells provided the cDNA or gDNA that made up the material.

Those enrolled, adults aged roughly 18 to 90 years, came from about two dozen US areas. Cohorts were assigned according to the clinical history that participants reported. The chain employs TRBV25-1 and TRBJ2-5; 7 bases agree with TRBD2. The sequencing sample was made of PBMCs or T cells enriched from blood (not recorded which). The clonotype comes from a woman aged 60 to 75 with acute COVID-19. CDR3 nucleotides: TGTGCCAGCAGTGAGTTCAGGGAGGGCCAAGAGACCCAGTACTTC. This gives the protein CASSEFREGQETQYF.